Listed here are 10 T cell receptor beta chains from one sample, sequenced in a study of CD8 T cells in Susac syndrome. An input of about 0.5 to 1 ug of RNA was subjected to reverse transcription using random hexamers. TCRdb reanalysed the immunoSEQ multiplex PCR reads using MiXCR and keeps one entry per CDR3 protein. The sample contains about 140,000 distinct CDR3 sequences, roughly 95% of which appear only once. The sequenced sample was CD4+ T cells from PBMCs. Source of these receptors: a human donor with multiple sclerosis.

This CDR3 reads CASKVKMNTEAFF. CDR3 in DNA: TGTGCCAGCAAGGTCAAAATGAACACTGAAGCTTTCTTT. The rearrangement joins TRBV2 to TRBJ1-1; D uncertain. This CDR3 contains 13 residues. Looked up from germline, CDR1 is SNHLY and CDR2 is FYNNEI. Trimming took 7 bases from V and 0 from J, leaving 9 bases between them. Complete variable domain (other parts from reference TRBV2 and TRBJ1-1): EPEVTQTPSHQVTQMGQEVILRCVPISNHLYFYWYRQILGQKVEFLVSFYNNEISEKSEIFDDQFSVERPDGSNFTLKIRSTKLEDSAMYFCASKVKMNTEAFFGQGTRLTVV.

The CDR3 DNA follows: TGTGCCAGCAGCCAAGCTGTTGGCTATGGCTACACCTTC. Protein product: CASSQAVGYGYTF. The V call is TRBV3-1, the J call TRBJ1-2, with D uncertain. Germline CDR1 is LGHDT and CDR2 is YNNKEL (reference sequence). V gave up 1 base and J gave up 4 bases, with 7 bases separating them. This CDR3 has 13 residues.

The chain is built from TRBV24-1 and TRBJ2-5, with D possibly being TRBD2 (6 bases). Trimming left V 0 bases short and J 8 bases short, with 9 bases between. CDR3 length equals 13 residues. The germline V gene encodes CDR1 KGHDR and CDR2 SFDVKD. The CDR3 loop is CATSDLVGGTQYF. Written as DNA, the CDR3 is TGTGCCACCAGTGATTTGGTGGGGGGTACCCAGTACTTC.

This rearrangement joins TRBV10-3 to TRBJ2-1; TRBD1 might be the D (5 bases). The V gene lost 5 bases and the J gene lost 7 bases, with 6 bases spanning the gap. The CDR3 totals 11 residues. Germline CDR1 is ENHRY and CDR2 is SYGVKD. CDR3 bases: TGTGCCATCAGTCAGGGTAATGAGCAGTTCTTC. Its translation is CAISQGNEQFF.

V and J are TRBV2 and TRBJ2-1, with 7 bases that match TRBD2. The V segment lost 6 bases and the J segment 4 bases; nucleotides outside the gene matches: 6. Germline V gene data show CDR1 as SNHLY and CDR2 as FYNNEI. The CDR3 is 14 amino acids. DNA for the CDR3: TGTGCCAGCAGAGGGAGGGTTAAGTACAATGAGCAGTTCTTC. It translates to CASRGRVKYNEQFF.

The gene calls are TRBV2 and TRBJ2-7; 8 positions match TRBD1. Germline V CDR1 and CDR2: SNHLY, FYNNEI. Germline trimming cut 8 bases from V and 5 bases from J; bases unmatched to any gene: 11. This CDR3 region has 14 residues. The DNA for the CDR3 is TGTGCCAGCCTCTGGACAGGGATGATCCACGAGCAGTACTTC. Translating gives CASLWTGMIHEQYF. The complete variable domain, with remaining parts taken from reference TRBV2 and TRBJ2-7, reads EPEVTQTPSHQVTQMGQEVILRCVPISNHLYFYWYRQILGQKVEFLVSFYNNEISEKSEIFDDQFSVERPDGSNFTLKIRSTKLEDSAMYFCASLWTGMIHEQYFGPGTRLTVT.

The chain uses TRBV11-2 and TRBJ2-7; D is unclear. The CDR3 spans 15 residues. Trimming left V 6 bases short and J 3 bases short, with 18 bases between. In germline, CDR1 is SGHAT, CDR2 FQNNGV. The CDR3 DNA follows: TGTGCCAGCAGAGAGCCGGGCCTGTCCCTCTACGAGCAGTACTTC. It encodes CASREPGLSLYEQYF.

The J gene is TRBJ2-7, the V gene TRBV4-1, with D possibly matching TRBD1 (6 bases). CDR1 is MGHRA, CDR2 YSYEKL, per germline. The CDR3 is made up of 14 amino acids. V was cut by 5 bases and J by 0 bases, with 11 bases left in between. For the CDR3, the DNA is TGCGCCAGCAGCTCCCGGGACAACTCCTACGAGCAGTACTTC. It is translated as CASSSRDNSYEQYF.

The V and J genes are TRBV3-1 and TRBJ1-2, with 10 bases fitting TRBD1. The J segment lost 6 bases and the V segment lost 2 bases, leaving 3 bases of the junction unmatched. Germline V CDR1 and CDR2: LGHDT, YNNKEL (reference sequence). This CDR3 is built from 14 residues. CDR3 loop: CASSQRDRGHGYTF. The CDR3 bases are TGTGCCAGCAGCCAACGGGACAGGGGACATGGCTACACCTTC.

This clonotype was seen a single time. The chain joins TRBV27 to TRBJ1-2; a possible D gene is TRBD1 (5 bases). The germline V gene encodes CDR1 MNHEY and CDR2 SMNVEV (reference sequence). Trimming removed 6 bases at V and 3 bases at J, with 11 bases between. The CDR3 runs 13 residues. CDR3 loop: CASSQEGHYGYTF. The CDR3 DNA sequence: TGTGCCAGCAGCCAAGAGGGACACTATGGCTACACCTTC.